The clone carrying this T cell receptor beta chain has just one count. What it recognizes is unknown. Clones were sequenced by immunoSEQ multiplex PCR, and TCRdb holds only the in-frame ones, with some missing. The sample carries about 73,000 clones, 83% recorded once. The entry originates in a study of radiation and T cells in renal cell carcinoma. Study-wide points: Baseline intratumoral clonotype presence is unknown without pretreatment biopsies.

Germline CDR1 reads SGDLS; CDR2 reads YYNGEE. This CDR3 is 15 amino acids long. V lost 3 bases, J lost 5 bases, and 7 bases stayed unmatched. The time point denotes: blood 4 weeks post-SBRT, at nephrectomy. Treatment described: 15 Gy SBRT to primary tumor, nephrectomy 4 weeks later. Clear cell pathology was present in this patient's renal cell carcinoma. The chain has TRBV9 and TRBJ1-4, with TRBD1 matching 7 bases. This receptor was obtained from a woman aged 60-75 years with renal cell carcinoma. The source material was blood, sampled from a patient whose treatment included radiotherapy and nephrectomy. The DNA for the CDR3 is TGTGCCAGCAGCGCGACAGGGTTCAAGAATGAAAAACTGTTTTTT. Translated: CASSATGFKNEKLFF.